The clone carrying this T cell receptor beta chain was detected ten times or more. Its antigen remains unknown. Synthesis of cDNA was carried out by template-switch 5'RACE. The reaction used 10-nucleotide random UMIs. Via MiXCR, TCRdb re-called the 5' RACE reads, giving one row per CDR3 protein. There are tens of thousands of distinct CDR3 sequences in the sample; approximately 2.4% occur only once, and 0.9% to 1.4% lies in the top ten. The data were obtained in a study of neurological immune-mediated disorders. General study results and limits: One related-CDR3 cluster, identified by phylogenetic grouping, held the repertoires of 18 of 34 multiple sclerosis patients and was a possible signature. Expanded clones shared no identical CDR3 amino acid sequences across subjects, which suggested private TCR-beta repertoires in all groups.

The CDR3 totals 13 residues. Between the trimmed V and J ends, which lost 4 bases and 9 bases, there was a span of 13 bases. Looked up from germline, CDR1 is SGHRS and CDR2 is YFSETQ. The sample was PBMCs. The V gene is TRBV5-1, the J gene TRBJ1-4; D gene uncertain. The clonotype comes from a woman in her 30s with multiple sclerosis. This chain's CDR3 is CASSAHRDQKLFF. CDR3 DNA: TGCGCCAGCAGCGCCCACCGGGATCAAAAACTGTTTTTT.